The clone carrying this TCR beta chain occurred a few times. Amplification of TCR beta CDR3 regions used RNA as the template. The study used the HTBI primer set for a first-round RT-PCR of the TCR CDR3. TCRdb independently ran MiXCR on the multiplex PCR reads; one entry per CDR3 protein. The table includes some 800,000 distinct CDR3 sequences, over 35% detected once. The CDR3 has 15 residues. Germline V CDR1 and CDR2: SEHNR, FQNEAQ (reference sequence). V lost 1 base and J 3 bases, leaving 12 bases between the germline ends. Stability of Graves' hyperthyroidism was defined as absent ophthalmopathy progression within 18 months. The sample belongs to a study of T cells in Graves' hyperthyroidism and ophthalmopathy.

The receptor was derived from a man younger than 35 with Graves' hyperthyroidism. The chain is built from TRBV7-9 and TRBJ1-1; D gene ambiguous. The sample comprised blood. The CDR3 protein is CASSLGRGADTEAFF. DNA for the CDR3: TGTGCCAGCAGCTTAGGCCGGGGAGCAGACACTGAAGCTTTCTTT.